The 7 T cell receptor beta chains reported below all come from one sample, sequenced in a study of radiation and T cells in renal cell carcinoma. Described time point: blood 4 weeks post-SBRT, at nephrectomy. Treatment in this sample: 15 Gy SBRT to primary tumor, nephrectomy 4 weeks later. Profiled with immunoSEQ multiplex PCR; TCRdb holds only in-frame clones, not every one. The profile shows approximately 170,000 clones, about 87% of them singletons. This specimen was blood, taken from a patient whose treatment included radiotherapy and nephrectomy. These receptor sequences come from a woman aged 50 to 60 with renal cell carcinoma.

This clone was seen a few times. The chain links TRBV6-1 to TRBJ1-5; D is possibly TRBD1 (5 bases). V lost 2 bases and J lost 7, with 9 bases in between. Germline V gene data show CDR1 as MNHNS and CDR2 as SASEGT. CDR3 length: 13 amino acids. The CDR3 nucleotides read TGTGCCAGCAGTGAACAGGGTACCCAGCCCCAGCATTTT. Residues: CASSEQGTQPQHF.

This chain links TRBV9 with TRBJ2-5; 7 nucleotides match TRBD2. The CDR3 is 14 residues long. The V and J ends lost 9 bases and 2 bases, in that order; junction bases with no gene match: 10. Germline V gene lookup returns CDR1 SGDLS and CDR2 YYNGEE. The CDR3 loop is CANSSGSTQETQYF. In DNA form, the CDR3 reads TGTGCCAATTCTAGCGGATCGACTCAAGAGACCCAGTACTTC.

The CDR3 loop is CATSRDPGGDREQYF. The CDR3 DNA reads TGTGCCACCAGCAGAGATCCGGGGGGAGACCGCGAGCAGTACTTC. The chain carries TRBV15 and TRBJ2-7, with 7 bases matching TRBD2. From germline, CDR1 is LNHNV and CDR2 YYDKDF (reference sequence). Trimming removed 0 bases from V and 6 bases from J; junction bases left unmatched: 8. The CDR3 totals 15 residues.

J is TRBJ1-2 and V is TRBV2; a weak D match, TRBD1 (5 bases). The CDR3 loop spans 13 amino acids. Trimming shortened V by 7 bases and J by 4 bases, and 13 bases separated the two germline ends. Per the germline V gene, CDR1 is SNHLY and CDR2 is FYNNEI. CDR3 region: CASIIGGGYGYTF. CDR3 nucleotides: TGTGCCAGCATTATTGGGGGTGGCTATGGCTACACCTTC.

The sample holds one count of this clone. The V gene is TRBV29-1, the J gene TRBJ1-2; unclear D gene. Germline assignment: CDR1 SQVTM and CDR2 ANQGSEA. Trimming left V 3 bases short and J 2 bases short, with 4 bases between. The CDR3 has 11 residues. The CDR3 sequence: CSVEENYGYTF. CDR3 sequence (DNA): TGCAGCGTTGAGGAAAACTATGGCTACACCTTC.

The rearrangement links TRBV5-1 to TRBJ2-2; D perhaps matches TRBD1 (6 bases). The CDR3 has 16 amino acids. V lost 0 bases, J lost 0 bases, and 9 bases lay in between. Germline V gene data show CDR1 as SGHRS and CDR2 as YFSETQ. CDR3 sequence reads: CASSLAEGANTGELFF. The CDR3 region has the DNA TGCGCCAGCAGCTTGGCCGAGGGGGCGAACACCGGGGAGCTGTTTTTT.

This chain links TRBV27 with TRBJ1-1; tentatively, D is TRBD1 (5 bases). The CDR3 runs to 15 residues. Germline V gives CDR1 MNHEY, CDR2 SMNVEV (reference sequence). The V end was cut by 3 bases, the J end by 1 base, with 12 bases between. The DNA of the CDR3 is TGTGCCAGCAGTTTGTGGGGCAGGGAGAACACTGAAGCTTTCTTT. It encodes CASSLWGRENTEAFF.